This T cell receptor beta chain was sequenced in a study of CD8 T cells in Susac syndrome. A quantity of about 0.5 to 1 ug RNA underwent reverse transcription using random hexamers. Each CDR3 protein is one row after TCRdb ran MiXCR on the immunoSEQ multiplex PCR reads. Of around 85,000 distinct CDR3 sequences detected, roughly 94% appear once; the ten largest clones hold about 0.45%. The ends were cut back, 10 bases at V and 3 bases at J, with 19 bases in the middle. The CDR3 is made up of 14 amino acids. Germline assignment: CDR1 MDHEN and CDR2 SYDVKM. The sample consisted of CD8+ T cells from PBMCs. This TCR was recovered from a human donor with Susac syndrome. The genes are TRBV28 and TRBJ2-7, with D perhaps matching TRBD1 or TRBD2 (5 bases each). The CDR3 loop reads CATQPWGTFYEQYF. For the CDR3, the DNA is TGTGCCACCCAACCTTGGGGGACCTTCTACGAGCAGTACTTC. Complete variable domain (other parts from reference TRBV28 and TRBJ2-7): DVKVTQSSRYLVKRTGEKVFLECVQDMDHENMFWYRQDPGLGLRLIYFSYDVKMKEKGDIPEGYSVSREKKERFSLILESASTNQTSMYLCATQPWGTFYEQYFGPGTRLTVT.